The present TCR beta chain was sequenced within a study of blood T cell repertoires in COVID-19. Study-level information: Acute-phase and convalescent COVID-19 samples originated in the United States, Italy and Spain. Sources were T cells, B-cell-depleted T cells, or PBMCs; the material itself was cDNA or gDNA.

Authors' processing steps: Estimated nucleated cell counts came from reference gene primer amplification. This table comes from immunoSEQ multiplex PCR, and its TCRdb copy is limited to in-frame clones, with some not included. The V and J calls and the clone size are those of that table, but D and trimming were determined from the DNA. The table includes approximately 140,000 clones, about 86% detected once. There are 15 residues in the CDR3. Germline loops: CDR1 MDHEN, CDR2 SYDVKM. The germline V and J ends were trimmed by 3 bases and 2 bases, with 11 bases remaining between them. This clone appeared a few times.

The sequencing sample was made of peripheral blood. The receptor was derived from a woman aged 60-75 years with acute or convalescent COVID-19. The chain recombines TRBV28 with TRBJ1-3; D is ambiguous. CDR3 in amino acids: CASSFPGIAGNTIYF. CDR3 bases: TGTGCCAGCAGTTTTCCGGGGATAGCTGGAAACACCATATATTTT.